These T cell receptor beta chains were read from a single sample in a study of graft-versus-host responses after intestinal transplantation. Assay used: immunoSEQ multiplex PCR; TCRdb lists only in-frame clones, some missing. The sample lists about 14,000 clones, 35% to 45% occurring once. Sample: alloreactive CD8+ T cells from a mixed lymphocyte reaction culture, taken before intestinal transplant. These receptors all stem from a human patient who received an intestinal transplant. Each CDR3 is given with its conserved first and last residue.

CDR3aa | j_gene | v_gene
CASSLYRGSYEQYF | TRBJ2-7 | TRBV5-4
CASSSSTGPFGELFF | TRBJ2-2 | TRBV7-6
CASSLGGRSGDTQYF | TRBJ2-3 | TRBV9
CASSIPQGIEAFF | TRBJ1-1 | TRBV19
CASSQQGADEQYF | TRBJ2-7 | TRBV4-1
CASSWDRGLDQPQHF | TRBJ1-5 | TRBV6-5
CATSPRLPYEQYF | TRBJ2-7 | TRBV6-1
CASSPRGTSYNEQFF | TRBJ2-1 | TRBV28
CASLPTSGGLMEQYF | TRBJ2-7 | TRBV10-2
CASSQGLGGNTIYF | TRBJ1-3 | TRBV28
CSVEASGSLTDTQYF | TRBJ2-3 | TRBV29-1
CASSLGTGGADQPQHF | TRBJ1-5 | TRBV5-1
CASSLVAGDEQYF | TRBJ2-7 | TRBV5-1
CASSIWEGSYEQYF | TRBJ2-7 | TRBV19
CASGGQNNQPQHF | TRBJ1-5 | TRBV2
CASSTGAEAFF | TRBJ1-1 | TRBV27
CASRGATSGNTIYF | TRBJ1-3 | TRBV6-8
CASSLLPGSYEQYF | TRBJ2-7 | TRBV28
CAWSGLAGVGYYEQYF | TRBJ2-7 | TRBV30
CAIRPGQGKNQETQYF | TRBJ2-5 | TRBV10-3
CAWSVGGYEQYF | TRBJ2-7 | TRBV30
CSVSGSSHYEQYF | TRBJ2-7 | TRBV29-1
CASSPETGDYGYTF | TRBJ1-2 | TRBV5-4
CASNHEWGQWGGYTF | TRBJ1-2 | TRBV6-5
CASSWETTNTGELFF | TRBJ2-2 | TRBV28
CASSLYAETNEQFF | TRBJ2-1 | TRBV5-1
CASSYARGNTIYF | TRBJ1-3 | TRBV6-5
CASSMTGAGGTEAFF | TRBJ1-1 | TRBV19
CASSQGQGDNSPLHF | TRBJ1-6 | TRBV4-1
CASSVDTGGGNEQFF | TRBJ2-1 | TRBV9
CASARGGDEQYF | TRBJ2-7 | TRBV6-1
CASSQEGLAGITDTQYF | TRBJ2-3 | TRBV4-3
CASSPRGLWPTDTQYF | TRBJ2-3 | TRBV11-3
CASSLSRDYGYTF | TRBJ1-2 | TRBV27
CASSQVRGSYEQYF | TRBJ2-7 | TRBV4-1
CATSRDRQGVGYGYTF | TRBJ1-2 | TRBV15
CASMASGSYEQFF | TRBJ2-1 | TRBV6-1
CASSVEGSGRYNEQFF | TRBJ2-1 | TRBV9
CASSIGGRELFF | TRBJ2-2 | TRBV19
CASSLGPLREQYF | TRBJ2-7 | TRBV11-2
CASSSSGTATEAFF | TRBJ1-1 | TRBV28
CASSLGTSGSNEQFF | TRBJ2-1 | TRBV5-1